This T cell receptor beta chain originates from a study of metastatic and nonmetastatic thyroid tumors. Authors' data handling: The study built a papillary thyroid cancer distant-metastasis classifier from CDR3 differences across clinicopathological groups. TCRdb called clones again from the PCR reads with MiXCR. It is TCRdb's table, rather than the study itself, that gives the V and J calls and clone size. There are some 83,000 clones in the sample; 9.5% to 15% occur only once, and approximately 10% lies in the top ten. There are 10 residues in the CDR3. In germline, CDR1 is DFQATT, CDR2 SNEGSKA (reference sequence). With 3 bases removed from V and 3 bases from J, the gap between germline ends came to 1 base. This clone was detected ten times or more. Other DNA sequences within the sample encode an identical CDR3. No patient received treatment before thyroid surgery.

The chain recombines TRBV20-1 with TRBJ2-3; D not certain. The receptor comes from a female donor with papillary thyroid cancer or a benign thyroid nodule (not recorded which). Some clones in this sample may be carry-over from other donors' samples. Sequencing used tumor tissue. The CDR3 loop reads CSASTDTQYF. The CDR3 DNA reads as TGCAGTGCTAGTACAGATACGCAGTATTTT.